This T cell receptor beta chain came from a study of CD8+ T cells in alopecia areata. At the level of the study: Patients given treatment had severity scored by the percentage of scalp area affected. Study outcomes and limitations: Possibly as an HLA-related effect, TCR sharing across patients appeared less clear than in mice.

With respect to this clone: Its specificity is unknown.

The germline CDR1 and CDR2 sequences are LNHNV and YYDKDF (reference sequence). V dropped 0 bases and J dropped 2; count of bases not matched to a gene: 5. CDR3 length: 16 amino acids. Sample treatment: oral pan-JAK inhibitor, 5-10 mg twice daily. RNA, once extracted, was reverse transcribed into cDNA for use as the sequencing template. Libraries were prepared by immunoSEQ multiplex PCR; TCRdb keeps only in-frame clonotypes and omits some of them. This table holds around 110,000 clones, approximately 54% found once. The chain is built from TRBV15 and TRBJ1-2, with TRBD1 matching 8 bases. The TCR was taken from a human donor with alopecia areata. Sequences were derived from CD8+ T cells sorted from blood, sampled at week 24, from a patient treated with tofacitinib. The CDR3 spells CATSRDRQGPNYGYTF. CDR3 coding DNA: TGTGCCACCAGCAGAGATCGACAGGGGCCCAACTATGGCTACACCTTC.